This T cell receptor beta chain was recovered during a study of T cells in Graves' hyperthyroidism and ophthalmopathy. General study findings and limits: In simple terms, a model built on 13 V-J features told ophthalmopathy apart from stable hyperthyroidism.

A few counts support this clonotype. The antigen remains undetermined. Amplification of TCR beta CDR3 regions used RNA as the template. A set of HTBI primers served as the primers for a first-round RT-PCR of the TCR CDR3. Via MiXCR, TCRdb re-called the multiplex PCR reads, giving one row per CDR3 protein. The sample consists of a few hundred thousand distinct CDR3 sequences, 15% to 19% of them appearing once. Stable Graves' hyperthyroidism meant no ophthalmopathy progression within 18 months. Lactation, pregnancy, other autoimmune disease or uncontrolled infection led to exclusion of patients. Trimming pared 6 bases from V and 1 base from J, leaving 9 bases between. The CDR3 is 13 residues long. The germline gives CDR1 MRHNA, CDR2 SNTAGT.

This clonotype was obtained from a woman in her twenties or thirties with Graves' hyperthyroidism. The chain uses TRBV6-4 and TRBJ1-1; D gene uncertain. The sample taken for sequencing was blood. The DNA for the CDR3 is TGTGCCAGCAGACTAAATTGGAACACTGAAGCTTTCTTT. Encoded protein: CASRLNWNTEAFF.